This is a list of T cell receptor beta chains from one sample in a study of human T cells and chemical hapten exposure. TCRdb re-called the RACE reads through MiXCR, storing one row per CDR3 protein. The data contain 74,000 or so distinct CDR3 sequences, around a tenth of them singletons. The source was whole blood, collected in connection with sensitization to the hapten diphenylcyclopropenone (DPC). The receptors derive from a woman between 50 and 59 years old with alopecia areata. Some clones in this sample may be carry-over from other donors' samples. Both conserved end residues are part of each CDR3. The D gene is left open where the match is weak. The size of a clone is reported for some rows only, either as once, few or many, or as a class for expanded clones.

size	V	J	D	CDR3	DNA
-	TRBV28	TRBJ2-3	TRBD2	CASTEGGPGESDTQYF	TGTGCCAGCACCGAGGGAGGGCCGGGAGAGTCAGATACGCAGTATTTT
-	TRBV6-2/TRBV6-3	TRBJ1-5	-	CASTPGTKRPQHF	TGTGCCAGCACTCCCGGGACTAAGAGGCCCCAGCATTTT
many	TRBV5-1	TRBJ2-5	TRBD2	CASSLGLAGGFETQYF	TGCGCCAGCAGCCTGGGACTAGCGGGAGGTTTCGAGACCCAGTACTTC
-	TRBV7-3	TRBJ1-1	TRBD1	CASSKDRVTEAFF	TGTGCCAGCAGCAAGGACAGGGTAACTGAAGCTTTCTTT
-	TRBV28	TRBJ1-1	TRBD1	CASSRSGGFSEAFF	TGTGCCAGCAGTCGATCAGGGGGTTTTTCTGAAGCTTTCTTT
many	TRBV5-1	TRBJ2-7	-	CASSLEGAISYEQYF	TGCGCCAGCAGCTTGGAAGGGGCTATATCCTACGAGCAGTACTTC
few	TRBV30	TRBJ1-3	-	CAWVLKNRAGNTIYF	TGTGCCTGGGTTCTCAAGAACAGGGCTGGAAACACCATATATTTT
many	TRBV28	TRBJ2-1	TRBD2	CASHWASGNNEQFF	TGTGCCAGCCATTGGGCTAGCGGTAATAATGAGCAGTTCTTC
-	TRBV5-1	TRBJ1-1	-	CASSVGVTSEAFF	TGCGCCAGCAGCGTGGGGGTTACGAGTGAAGCTTTCTTT
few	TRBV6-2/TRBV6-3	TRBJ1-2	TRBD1	CASRTGQSYGYTF	TGTGCCAGCAGGACGGGACAGAGCTATGGCTACACCTTC
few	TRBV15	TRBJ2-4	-	CATSGKRLAKNIQYF	TGTGCCACCAGCGGGAAGCGTCTAGCCAAAAACATTCAGTACTTC
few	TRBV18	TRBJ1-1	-	CASSPQGGSTEAFF	TGTGCCAGCTCACCACAGGGGGGGAGTACTGAAGCTTTCTTT
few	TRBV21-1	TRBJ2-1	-	CASSEGLAGGYNEQFF	TGTGCCAGCAGCGAGGGACTAGCGGGAGGCTACAATGAGCAGTTCTTC
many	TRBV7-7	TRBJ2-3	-	CASSPYPGVSTDTQYF	TGTGCTAGCAGCCCCTACCCGGGGGTAAGCACAGATACGCAGTATTTT
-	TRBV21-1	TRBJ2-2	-	CASSQSRDTGELFF	TGTGCCAGCAGCCAAAGCCGGGACACCGGGGAGCTGTTTTTT
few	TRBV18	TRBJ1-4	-	CASSPTGGGNEKLFF	TGTGCCAGCTCACCAACCGGTGGGGGTAATGAAAAACTGTTTTTT
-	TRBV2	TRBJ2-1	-	CASSLLAYNEQFF	TGTGCCAGCAGCCTCCTAGCGTACAATGAGCAGTTCTTC
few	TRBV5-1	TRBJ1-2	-	CASSLPDSHYGYTF	TGCGCCAGCAGCTTGCCAGACAGTCACTATGGCTACACCTTC
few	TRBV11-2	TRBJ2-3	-	CASSLWVEDTQYF	TGTGCCAGCAGCTTATGGGTGGAAGATACGCAGTATTTT
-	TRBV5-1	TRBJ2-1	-	CASSLEAADYNEQFF	TGCGCCAGCAGCTTGGAAGCGGCGGATTACAATGAGCAGTTCTTC
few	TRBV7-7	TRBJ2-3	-	CASSPTGLNTDTQYF	TGTGCTAGCAGCCCTACGGGGTTGAACACAGATACGCAGTATTTT
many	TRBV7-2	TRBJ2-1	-	CASSLSWPLAPGEQFF	TGTGCCAGCAGCTTATCGTGGCCATTAGCCCCGGGCGAGCAGTTCTTC